The 17 T cell receptor beta chains below were found in one sample sequenced in a study of T cells after yellow fever vaccination. One entry per CDR3 protein, called by TCRdb with MiXCR from the 5' RACE reads. The sample lists roughly 330,000 distinct CDR3 sequences; 6.5% to 8.5% were seen once. Material: PBMCs, obtained roughly 46 days after the first yellow fever vaccination. The origin of the receptors is a man aged 18 to 29 who received the YFV17D yellow fever vaccine.

The rearrangement joins TRBV23-1 to TRBJ2-7, with D possibly matching TRBD2 (5 bases). TRBV23-1 is designated an ORF whose function remains uncertain. The V gene lost 7 bases and the J gene lost 7 bases, with 8 bases spanning the gap. This CDR3 is built from 10 residues. CDR3 DNA sequence: TGCGCCAGCATGCGGAGGGAGCAGTACGTC. Amino acids: CASMRREQYV.

The chain has TRBV5-1 and TRBJ2-5; 7 bases line up with TRBD1. This CDR3 comprises 15 residues. Germline V gives CDR1 SGHRS, CDR2 YFSETQ. The junction had 4 bases not matched to a gene; V was cut back by 0 bases and J by 2 bases. CDR3 DNA sequence: TGCGCCAGCAGCTTGGCGGGCAGGGGGCAAGAGACCCAGTACTTC. Protein sequence: CASSLAGRGQETQYF.

This clonotype has a handful of counts. The J gene is TRBJ2-2, the V gene TRBV9; the match to TRBD1 covers 9 bases. CDR1 and CDR2 from the germline V gene are SGDLS and YYNGEE. With V trimmed by 3 bases and J by 5 bases, 8 bases remained unmatched. The CDR3 spans 16 residues. In DNA, the CDR3 is TGTGCCAGCAGCGCCCCCGGGACAGGGTTGACCGGGGAGCTGTTTTTT. Amino acid sequence: CASSAPGTGLTGELFF.

The V gene is TRBV12-3 or TRBV12-4, the J gene TRBJ2-5, with 9 bases that match TRBD2. This CDR3 has 14 amino acids. The junction had 4 bases not matched to a gene; V was cut back by 5 bases and J by 3 bases. CDR3 amino acids: CASSISGGEETQYF. Here the CDR3 DNA reads TGTGCCAGCAGTATTAGCGGGGGTGAAGAGACCCAGTACTTC.

The chain combines TRBV12-3 or TRBV12-4 with TRBJ2-7; 9 bases line up with TRBD1. The CDR3 consists of 14 residues. With V trimmed by 6 bases and J by 2 bases, 5 bases remained unmatched. CDR3 in amino acids: CASSPGTGTYEQYV. CDR3 in DNA: TGTGCCAGCAGCCCCGGGACAGGGACCTACGAGCAGTACGTC.

This clonotype occurred a few times. The rearrangement joins TRBV5-1 to TRBJ2-3; the D gene is possibly TRBD1 (5 bases). Germline V gives CDR1 SGHRS, CDR2 YFSETQ. CDR3 size: 14 residues. The V and J ends lost 0 bases and 5 bases respectively, with 10 bases between them. The CDR3 coding sequence is TGCGCCAGCAGCTTGGAAGTGGGGCTAGATACGCAGTATTTT. Translating it yields CASSLEVGLDTQYF.

This clonotype was observed a handful of times. CDR3 coding DNA: TGTGCCAGCAGTCCCGAGAGGACTGAAGCTTTCTTT. Translated: CASSPERTEAFF. This sequence joins TRBV7-9 and TRBJ1-1; no definite D call. Germline CDR1 SEHNR, CDR2 FQNEAQ (reference sequence). The CDR3 length is 12 residues. Trimming removed 6 bases at V and 5 bases at J, with 10 bases between.

The V and J genes are TRBV5-4 and TRBJ2-5; weak D call: TRBD2 (7 bases). Per the germline V gene, CDR1 is SGHNT and CDR2 is YYREEE (reference sequence). CDR3 size: 14 residues. Trimming took 3 bases from V and 5 from J, leaving 14 bases between them. CDR3 amino acids: CASSWVGGRETQYF. The DNA for the CDR3 is TGTGCCAGCAGCTGGGTGGGGGGGCGTGAGACCCAGTACTTC.

The rearrangement links TRBV19 to TRBJ2-2, with unresolved D. Between the trimmed V and J ends, which lost 6 bases and 6 bases, there was a span of 8 bases. The CDR3 totals 12 residues. From germline, CDR1 is LNHDA and CDR2 SQIVND (reference sequence). CDR3 DNA sequence: TGTGCCAGTAGCAGGCTTCCCGGGGAGCTGTTTTTT. Its translation is CASSRLPGELFF.

The V and J genes are TRBV7-9 and TRBJ2-5; no clear D gene. The germline V gene has CDR1 SEHNR and CDR2 FQNEAQ (reference sequence). Trimming took off 3 bases at V and 1 base at J, with 15 bases between the two ends. The CDR3 runs 16 residues. This CDR3 is CASSFSDRRSQETQYF. CDR3 DNA sequence: TGTGCCAGCAGCTTCAGCGACCGAAGATCCCAAGAGACCCAGTACTTC.

The table lists this clonotype with a few counts. The rearrangement joins TRBV10-3 to TRBJ2-3, with TRBD2 matching over 9 bases. The CDR3 consists of 18 residues. Trimming cost V 3 bases and J 4 bases; bases outside gene matches: 14. The germline V gene encodes CDR1 ENHRY and CDR2 SYGVKD. The CDR3 reads CAISDYPVSRLAADTQYF. DNA of the CDR3: TGTGCCATCAGTGATTACCCCGTCTCCAGACTAGCGGCAGATACGCAGTATTTT.

This clonotype has only a few counts. V usage is TRBV10-3 and J usage is TRBJ1-1; TRBD1 agrees at 9 bases. Losses at the gene ends were 4 bases for V and 1 base for J; bases not matched to a gene: 1. The length of the CDR3 is 14 residues. Germline V gene data show CDR1 as ENHRY and CDR2 as SYGVKD. The CDR3 DNA reads as TGTGCCATCAGTGGACAGGGGGGGAACACTGAAGCTTTCTTT. Protein sequence: CAISGQGGNTEAFF.

This clonotype was detected ten times or more. The CDR3 loop reads CASSLRSGAGDSYNEQFF. DNA for the CDR3: TGTGCCAGCAGTTTACGGAGTGGGGCGGGGGACTCCTACAATGAGCAGTTCTTC. The chain couples TRBV12-3 or TRBV12-4 to TRBJ2-1; TRBD2 aligns across 7 bases. Unmatched junction bases numbered 10, after V lost 2 bases and J lost 0 bases. This CDR3 has 18 residues.

The genes are TRBV7-9 and TRBJ2-4; no definite D call. V dropped 4 bases and J dropped 7 bases, with 20 bases sitting between them. This CDR3 region has 16 residues. Per the germline V gene, CDR1 is SEHNR and CDR2 is FQNEAQ (reference sequence). CDR3 sequence (DNA): TGTGCCAGCAGCTCCCCGTTCGGGCCGGATCCGAACATTCAGTACTTC. It codes for CASSSPFGPDPNIQYF.

This clonotype was found a few times. V is TRBV3-1 and J is TRBJ2-7; the match to TRBD1 covers 7 bases. Germline trimming cut 5 bases from V and 8 bases from J; bases unmatched to any gene: 18. Germline assignment: CDR1 LGHDT and CDR2 YNNKEL (reference sequence). CDR3 length: 16 amino acids. In DNA form, the CDR3 reads TGTGCCAGCAGCTGGGGACAGCTCAACTACGGTGTGAAGCAGTACTTC. Its translation: CASSWGQLNYGVKQYF.

This clonotype has ten or more counts. This chain uses TRBV12-3 or TRBV12-4 with TRBJ2-3; 12 bases align to TRBD1. The CDR3 contains 16 residues. With 2 bases clipped from V and 6 bases from J, the junction kept 6 bases outside the gene matches. The CDR3 DNA reads TGTGCCAGCAGTTTACTCCGGGACAGGGGGCTGGATACGCAGTATTTT. It yields the protein CASSLLRDRGLDTQYF.

Ten or more counts support this clonotype. The chain uses TRBV15 and TRBJ2-1, with 13 bases that match TRBD2. This CDR3 is 16 amino acids long. The V and J ends lost 1 base and 8 bases, in that order; junction bases with no gene match: 5. CDR1 and CDR2 from the germline V gene are LNHNV and YYDKDF (reference sequence). CDR3 in DNA: TGTGCCACCAGCAGAGTACTAGCGGGGGGGTCCGATGAGCAGTTCTTC. Protein product: CATSRVLAGGSDEQFF.